This TCR beta chain was captured by sequencing in a study of shared clonotypes between healthy human individuals. Study-level points and caveats: Collection of samples was limited to blood; tissue repertoires likely differ. What limited the represented genetic and exposure-history diversity was the small number of donors. Naive CD4 clonotype sharing across a few donors was about 5%.

V lost 1 base, J lost 2 bases, and 15 bases lay in between. This CDR3 has 16 residues. Germline V gene sequence: CDR1 GTSNPN, CDR2 SVGIG (reference sequence). On this clone itself: Its antigen remains unknown.

Every subset's genomic DNA went evenly onto several immunoSEQ plates. This table comes from immunoSEQ multiplex PCR, and its TCRdb copy is limited to in-frame clones, with some not included. Of millions of clones in the sample, roughly 94% were seen once. Sample: naive CD4+ T cells sorted from blood. Subset specified: CD45RA+ positively selected. The receptor comes from a man in his late teens or twenties in good health. The chain combines TRBV30 with TRBJ1-5, with D possibly matching TRBD1 (5 bases). CDR3 region: CAWSAPGAGGNQPQHF. As DNA, the CDR3 is TGTGCCTGGAGTGCTCCTGGGGCCGGGGGCAATCAGCCCCAGCATTTT.